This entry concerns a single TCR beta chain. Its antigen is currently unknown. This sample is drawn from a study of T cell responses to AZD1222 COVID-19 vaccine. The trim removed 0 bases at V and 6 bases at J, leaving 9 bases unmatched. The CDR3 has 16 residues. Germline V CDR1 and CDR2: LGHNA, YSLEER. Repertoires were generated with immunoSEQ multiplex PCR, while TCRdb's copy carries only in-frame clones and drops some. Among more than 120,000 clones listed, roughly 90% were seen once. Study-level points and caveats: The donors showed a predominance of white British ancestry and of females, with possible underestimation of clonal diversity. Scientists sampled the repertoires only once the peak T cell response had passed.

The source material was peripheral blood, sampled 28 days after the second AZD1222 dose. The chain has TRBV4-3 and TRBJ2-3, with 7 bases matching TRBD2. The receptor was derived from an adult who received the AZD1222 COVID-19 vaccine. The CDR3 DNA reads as TGCGCCAGCAGCCAAGATTCGGGAGGTTTTAAGGATACGCAGTATTTT. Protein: CASSQDSGGFKDTQYF.